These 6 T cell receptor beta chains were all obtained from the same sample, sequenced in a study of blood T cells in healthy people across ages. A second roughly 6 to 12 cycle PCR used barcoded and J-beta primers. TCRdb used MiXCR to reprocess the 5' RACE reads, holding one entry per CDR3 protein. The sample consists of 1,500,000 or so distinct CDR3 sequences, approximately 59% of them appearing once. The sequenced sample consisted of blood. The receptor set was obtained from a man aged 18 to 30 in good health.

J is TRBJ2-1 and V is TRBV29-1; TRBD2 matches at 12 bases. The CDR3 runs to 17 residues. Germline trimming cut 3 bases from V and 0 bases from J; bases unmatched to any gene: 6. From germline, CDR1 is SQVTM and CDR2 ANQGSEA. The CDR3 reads CSVEVLAGGSSYNEQFF. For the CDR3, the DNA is TGCAGCGTTGAGGTGCTAGCGGGAGGGAGCTCCTACAATGAGCAGTTCTTC.

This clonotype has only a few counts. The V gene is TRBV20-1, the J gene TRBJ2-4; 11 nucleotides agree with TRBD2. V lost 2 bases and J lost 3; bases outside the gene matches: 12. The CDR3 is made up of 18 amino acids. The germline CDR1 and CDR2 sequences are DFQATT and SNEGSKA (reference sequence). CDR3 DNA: TGCAGTGCTAGACACCGAAATAGCGGGGGGGCAGGCAAAAACATTCAGTACTTC. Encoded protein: CSARHRNSGGAGKNIQYF.

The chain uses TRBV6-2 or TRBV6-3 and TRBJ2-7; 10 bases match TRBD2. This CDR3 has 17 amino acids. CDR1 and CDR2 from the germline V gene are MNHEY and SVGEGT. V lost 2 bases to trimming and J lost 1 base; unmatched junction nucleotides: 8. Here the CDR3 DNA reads TGTGCCAGCAGTTACAATTCCCAGCGGGGGGGATCCTACGAGCAGTACTTC. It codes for CASSYNSQRGGSYEQYF.

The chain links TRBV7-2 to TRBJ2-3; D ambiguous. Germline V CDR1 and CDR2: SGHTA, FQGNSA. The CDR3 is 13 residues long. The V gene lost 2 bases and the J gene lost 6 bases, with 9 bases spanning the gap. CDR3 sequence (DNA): TGTGCCAGCAGCTTACCCAAAGCGGATACGCAGTATTTT. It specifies CASSLPKADTQYF.

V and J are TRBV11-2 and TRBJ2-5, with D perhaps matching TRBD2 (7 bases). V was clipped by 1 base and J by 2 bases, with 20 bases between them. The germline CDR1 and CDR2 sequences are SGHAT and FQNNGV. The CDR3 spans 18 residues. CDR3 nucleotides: TGTGCCAGCAGCTTAGCCGCACTAACAGGGAGGGCGCAAGAGACCCAGTACTTC. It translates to CASSLAALTGRAQETQYF.

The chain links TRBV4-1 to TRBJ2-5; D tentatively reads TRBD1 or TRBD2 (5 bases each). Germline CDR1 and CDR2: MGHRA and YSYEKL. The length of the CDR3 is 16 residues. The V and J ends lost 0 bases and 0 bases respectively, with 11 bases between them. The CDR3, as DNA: TGCGCCAGCAGCCAAGATCGGGGCGGTGACCAAGAGACCCAGTACTTC. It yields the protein CASSQDRGGDQETQYF.